The clone carrying this TCR beta chain was seen only a few times. The data were obtained in a study of patients and donors after allogeneic stem cell transplantation. V was cut by 2 bases and J by 10 bases, with 12 bases left in between. The length of the CDR3 is 13 residues. CDR1 is SNHLY and CDR2 is FYNNEI in the germline V gene. One entry per CDR3 protein, called by TCRdb with MiXCR from the RT-PCR reads. This sample has approximately 200,000 distinct CDR3 sequences, with 35% to 45% found just once. This sequence originates from a human donor who was either an allogeneic HSCT recipient or a stem cell or donor lymphocyte infusion donor (not recorded which). It is not recorded whose cells these are; they may come from a transplant donor. Sequences were obtained from blood, either unsorted or a sorted T cell fraction (not recorded which). V and J are TRBV2 and TRBJ1-5, with D possibly matching TRBD1 (5 bases). Here the CDR3 reads CASSEPGLGPQHF. Here the CDR3 DNA reads TGTGCCAGCAGTGAACCGGGACTTGGACCCCAGCATTTT.